In its sample, the clone carrying this T cell receptor (beta chain) was seen many times. As yet, its antigen is unknown. This record comes from a study of T cells after posttransplantation cyclophosphamide. The repertoire was sequenced with immunoSEQ multiplex PCR; TCRdb's copy has only in-frame clones and lacks some. The sample includes 41,000 or so clones, none of them occurring once. The study's findings and limits: Recipient CMV seropositivity and CMV reactivation strongly tracked TRB clonality. Donor CD8+ memory clones often dominated recipient blood repertoires at later times.

The length of the CDR3 is 15 residues. Trimming took 4 bases from V and 5 from J, leaving 14 bases between them. From germline, CDR1 is SNHLY and CDR2 FYNNEI. Sequencing used PBMCs. This chain links TRBV2 with TRBJ2-2; D is uncertain. This TCR was sampled from a man aged 25-40 years in good health and a related stem cell transplant donor. CDR3 protein: CASSVVRLETGELFF. The CDR3 DNA reads TGTGCCAGCAGTGTGGTCAGGTTGGAGACCGGGGAGCTGTTTTTT.